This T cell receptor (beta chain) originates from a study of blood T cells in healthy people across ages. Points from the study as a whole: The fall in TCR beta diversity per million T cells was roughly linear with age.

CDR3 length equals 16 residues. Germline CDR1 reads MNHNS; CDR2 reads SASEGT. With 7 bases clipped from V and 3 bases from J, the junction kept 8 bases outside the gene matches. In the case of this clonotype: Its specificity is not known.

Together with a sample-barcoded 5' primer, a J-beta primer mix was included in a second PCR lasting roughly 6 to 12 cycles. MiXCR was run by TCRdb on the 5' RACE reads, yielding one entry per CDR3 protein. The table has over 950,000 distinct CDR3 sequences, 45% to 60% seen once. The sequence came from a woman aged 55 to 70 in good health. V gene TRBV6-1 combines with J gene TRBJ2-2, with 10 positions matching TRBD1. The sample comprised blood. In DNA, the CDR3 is TGTGCCAGCATTAGACAGGGGGCCACAGACACCGGGGAGCTGTTTTTT. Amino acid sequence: CASIRQGATDTGELFF.